The 23 T cell receptor beta chains in this list originate from one sample, sequenced in a study of CD8 T cells in ankylosing spondylitis. TCRdb used MiXCR to reprocess the 5' RACE reads, holding one entry per CDR3 protein. The data show over 110,000 distinct CDR3 sequences, approximately 9.2% seen once. Sequencing was performed on synovial fluid, either unsorted or a sorted T cell fraction (not recorded which). The origin of the receptors is a male donor with ankylosing spondylitis.

This clonotype has at least ten counts. V usage is TRBV2 and J usage is TRBJ1-5; D might be TRBD1 (6 bases). The V gene lost 6 bases and the J gene lost 1 base, with 10 bases spanning the gap. CDR3 length equals 14 residues. The germline V gene has CDR1 SNHLY and CDR2 FYNNEI. The CDR3 DNA follows: TGTGCCAGCAGGGGAGGGGGGAGCAATCAGCCCCAGCATTTT. Translated, it gives CASRGGGSNQPQHF.

This chain connects TRBV28 to TRBJ2-5; TRBD2 matches 7 bases. V trimming: 6 bases; J trimming: 0 bases; junction bases outside the gene matches: 10. The CDR3 extends over 16 amino acids. Germline values: CDR1 MDHEN, CDR2 SYDVKM. The CDR3 protein is CASSLAATSNQETQYF. CDR3 DNA sequence: TGTGCCAGCAGCCTGGCCGCGACTAGCAACCAAGAGACCCAGTACTTC.

At least ten counts were recorded for this clonotype. The V and J genes are TRBV20-1 and TRBJ2-1; TRBD1 might be the D (6 bases). Trimming took off 2 bases at V and 1 base at J, with 18 bases between the two ends. Looked up from germline, CDR1 is DFQATT and CDR2 is SNEGSKA (reference sequence). This CDR3 comprises 17 residues. The CDR3 region is CSARPNYRGGSYNEQFF. The CDR3 DNA reads as TGCAGTGCTAGACCAAACTACCGAGGGGGATCCTACAATGAGCAGTTCTTC.

This clonotype occurred a few times. The V gene is TRBV4-3, the J gene TRBJ1-2; D remains unclear. The V and J ends lost 1 base and 2 bases respectively, with 11 bases between them. The CDR3 extends over 15 amino acids. From germline, CDR1 is LGHNA and CDR2 YSLEER. CDR3 protein: CASSQGWGVNYGYTF. CDR3 bases: TGCGCCAGCAGCCAAGGGTGGGGTGTAAACTATGGCTACACCTTC.

This clonotype was recorded at least ten times. CDR3 region: CASRTGEGQPQHF. CDR3 DNA: TGTGCCAGCCGAACAGGGGAGGGACAGCCCCAGCATTTT. The chain joins TRBV10-3 to TRBJ1-5; 7 bases are shared with TRBD1. The CDR3 is 13 amino acids. J gave up 7 bases and V 10 bases, and 10 bases lay outside the gene matches. CDR1 is ENHRY and CDR2 is SYGVKD in the germline V gene.

This clonotype was picked up a small number of times. This chain joins TRBV28 and TRBJ1-2; D might be TRBD1 (6 bases). The CDR3 spans 15 residues. V lost 4 bases, J lost 4 bases, and 16 bases lay in between. The V gene's germline CDR1 is MDHEN and CDR2 SYDVKM. DNA of the CDR3: TGTGCCAGCAGTTATGGGGGGGGGCGCCCCTATGGCTACACCTTC. Its protein product is CASSYGGGRPYGYTF.

A few counts support this clonotype. The V and J genes are TRBV7-9 and TRBJ1-2; 8 nucleotides match TRBD1. V dropped 7 bases and J dropped 5; count of bases not matched to a gene: 12. CDR1 is SEHNR, CDR2 FQNEAQ, per germline (reference sequence). The CDR3 has 15 residues. In DNA, the CDR3 is TGTGCCAGCACCGAATCCGAGGACAGGGCATATGGCTACACCTTC. This translates into CASTESEDRAYGYTF.

This clonotype was observed at least ten times. CDR3 sequence reads: CASSLTGTSYEQYF. The CDR3 bases are TGTGCCAGCTCACTGACCGGGACAAGCTACGAGCAGTACTTC. The V gene is TRBV18, the J gene TRBJ2-7, with TRBD1 as a possible D gene (6 bases). The CDR3 sequence is 14 residues long. Germline CDR1 reads KGHSH; CDR2 reads LQKENI. V lost 4 bases, J lost 3 bases, and 13 bases lay in between.

J is TRBJ2-5 and V is TRBV12-3 or TRBV12-4; 8 bases are a match to TRBD2. Trimming took 2 bases from V and 3 from J; bases not matched to a gene: 2. The CDR3 spans 14 residues. CDR3 in DNA: TGTGCCAGCAGTTTACGGGGGGGGGAAGAGACCCAGTACTTC. Encoded protein: CASSLRGGEETQYF.

This clonotype was found many times. V is TRBV10-1 and J is TRBJ2-7, with TRBD1 identical over 8 bases. Trimming removed 0 bases from V and 9 bases from J; junction bases left unmatched: 10. Germline V CDR1 and CDR2: WNHNN, SYGVQD (reference sequence). This CDR3 is built from 15 residues. CDR3 in DNA: TGCGCCAGCAGTGAGTCAGGGACAGGCCCTCTGGGGCAGTACTTC. It specifies CASSESGTGPLGQYF.

Comment on this clonotype: A junction end diverges from the germline sequence, so it may reflect a read error. The genes are TRBV7-8 and TRBJ1-1, with 10 nucleotides matching TRBD1. CDR1 is SGHVS, CDR2 FQNEAQ, per germline. This CDR3 is 14 amino acids long. CDR3 nucleotide sequence: TGTGCCATCAGCCCGGGACAGGGGTGGACTGAAGCTTTCTTT. This encodes CAISPGQGWTEAFF.

For the CDR3, the DNA is TGCAGTGCTCACGACAGGGCCTATGGCTACACCTTC. It specifies CSAHDRAYGYTF. This rearrangement joins TRBV20-1 to TRBJ1-2; 7 bases match TRBD1. Germline CDR1 and CDR2: DFQATT and SNEGSKA (reference sequence). The CDR3 has 12 amino acids. V shed 5 bases, J shed 4 bases, and the junction held 4 bases outside the gene matches.

The V and J genes are TRBV28 and TRBJ2-5, with 11 nucleotides matching TRBD2. The CDR3 consists of 15 residues. V was pared by 4 bases and J by 5 bases, with 6 bases of the junction left unmatched. Germline CDR1 MDHEN, CDR2 SYDVKM. In DNA form, the CDR3 reads TGTGCCAGCAGTTCCTTAGCGGGGGGGTCCGAGACCCAGTACTTC. Residues: CASSSLAGGSETQYF.

This clonotype was seen ten or more times. V is TRBV20-1 and J is TRBJ2-7; TRBD1 agrees at 7 bases. V dropped 8 bases and J dropped 7; count of bases not matched to a gene: 14. Looked up from germline, CDR1 is DFQATT and CDR2 is SNEGSKA (reference sequence). This CDR3 spans 13 amino acids. As DNA, the CDR3 is TGCAGTTCGGACAGGCGGTCGGTAGGGGAGCAGTACTTC. It is translated as CSSDRRSVGEQYF.

A few counts support this clonotype. The genes are TRBV5-6 and TRBJ1-1, with a tentative D call TRBD1 (5 bases). This CDR3 region has 15 residues. The germline CDR1 and CDR2 sequences are SGHDT and YYEEEE. Trimming shortened V by 4 bases and J by 0 bases, and 13 bases separated the two germline ends. CDR3 bases: TGTGCCAGCAGCCGGTGGGGCAGGATGAACACTGAAGCTTTCTTT. Protein sequence: CASSRWGRMNTEAFF.

This clonotype was seen more than once but under ten times. The chain carries TRBV7-9 and TRBJ1-3; the D is unclear. From germline, CDR1 is SEHNR and CDR2 FQNEAQ (reference sequence). The CDR3 contains 14 residues. V lost 3 bases and J lost 1, with 7 bases in between. CDR3 nucleotide sequence: TGTGCCAGCAGCTTTGCGGCGTCTGGAAACACCATATATTTT. Its protein product is CASSFAASGNTIYF.

This clonotype was seen at least ten times. The genes are TRBV7-2 and TRBJ1-1, with a tentative D call TRBD1 (6 bases). V gave up 4 bases and J gave up 6 bases, with 12 bases separating them. The CDR3 contains 13 residues. Germline CDR1 SGHTA, CDR2 FQGNSA. In nucleotides, the CDR3 is TGTGCCAGCAGCTCCCGACAGGTCGCTGAAGCTTTCTTT. Translated, it gives CASSSRQVAEAFF.

This clonotype was detected many times. The chain has TRBV6-6 and TRBJ2-7, with D unclear. Trimming pared 6 bases from V and 5 bases from J, leaving 8 bases between. Germline V gene lookup returns CDR1 MNHNY and CDR2 SVGAGI (reference sequence). This CDR3 is 11 amino acids long. CDR3: CASSPKDEQYF. CDR3 coding DNA: TGTGCCAGCAGCCCTAAAGACGAGCAGTACTTC.

There are a few counts of this clonotype. The chain recombines TRBV7-2 with TRBJ2-3, with D hard to call. Germline-derived CDR1 and CDR2 are SGHTA and FQGNSA. V was clipped by 2 bases and J by 4 bases, with 10 bases between them. This CDR3 contains 14 residues. The CDR3 sequence is CASSLYWGSDTQYF. The CDR3 DNA is TGTGCCAGCAGCTTATATTGGGGATCAGATACGCAGTATTTT.

This clonotype rates as medium-sized (0.01 to 0.1%). The gene calls are TRBV5-1 and TRBJ1-1; 10 positions agree with TRBD1. J was trimmed by 8 bases and V by 5 bases; bases with no gene match: 6. The CDR3 is made up of 13 amino acids. Looked up from germline, CDR1 is SGHRS and CDR2 is YFSETQ. CDR3 in DNA: TGCGCCAGCAGGGAGACAGGGGGCGCAGAAGCTTTCTTT. This gives the protein CASRETGGAEAFF.

This clonotype showed up many times. The V gene is TRBV7-2, the J gene TRBJ2-7, with 8 bases that match TRBD2. There are 14 residues in the CDR3. Germline V CDR1 and CDR2: SGHTA, FQGNSA. Unmatched junction bases numbered 0, after V lost 0 bases and J lost 2 bases. The CDR3 nucleotides are TGTGCCAGCAGCTTAGCTAGCGGGACCTACGAGCAGTACTTC. Translated, it gives CASSLASGTYEQYF.

This clonotype has just a few counts. CDR3 sequence reads: CASSELAGANVLTF. Here the CDR3 DNA reads TGCGCCAGCAGTGAGCTGGCTGGGGCCAACGTCCTGACTTTC. J is TRBJ2-6 and V is TRBV10-1; D gene unclear. Germline loops: CDR1 WNHNN, CDR2 SYGVQD (reference sequence). Trimming removed 2 bases at V and 2 bases at J, with 4 bases between. The CDR3 is made up of 14 amino acids.

This clonotype has a handful of counts. The V and J genes are TRBV28 and TRBJ1-2, with D possibly TRBD1 on 6 matching bases. V lost 4 bases and J lost 2, with 14 bases in between. The CDR3 runs 15 residues. Germline CDR1 and CDR2: MDHEN and SYDVKM. The CDR3 DNA reads TGTGCCAGCAGTTCTTTGGACAGTGCGAACTATGGCTACACCTTC. Protein: CASSSLDSANYGYTF.